This note documents a single T cell receptor beta chain sequence. These data originate in a study of blood T cell repertoires in COVID-19. In the study overall: The United States, Italy and Spain provided the acute and convalescent COVID-19 samples.

The germline V and J ends were trimmed by 0 bases and 0 bases, with 8 bases remaining between them. CDR1 MGHRA and CDR2 YSYEKL come from the germline V gene. This CDR3 spans 15 amino acids. In the original processing: Cell counts per sample came from amplifying reference gene primers. Profiling relied on immunoSEQ multiplex PCR, and the TCRdb table lists in-frame clones only, not all of them. V and J calls and clone size are as listed in that table; D and trimming were resolved from the DNA. The sample consists of around 68,000 clones, roughly 84% of them appearing once. Material for sequencing was peripheral blood. This TCR derives from a woman in her forties or fifties with acute or convalescent COVID-19. The chain uses TRBV4-1 and TRBJ1-2; D is unresolved. For the CDR3, the DNA is TGCGCCAGCAGCCAAGACCCCCATGCTAACTATGGCTACACCTTC. This sequence encodes CASSQDPHANYGYTF.